This TCR beta chain came from a study of T cells expressing NK-cell markers. For each CDR3 protein, TCRdb gives one entry from its re-call of the 5' RACE reads, without DNA. The record lists over 150,000 distinct CDR3 sequences, of which the ten most abundant hold 37%. CDR3 length: 13 amino acids. This TCR derives from a woman aged 45 to 65 in good health. This chain joins TRBV12-3 or TRBV12-4 and TRBJ2-1; TCRdb selects TRBD1, and the lack of DNA leaves this call unchecked. Sample: blood T cells: a sorted CD56 or NKG2C T cell subset, CD4+ or CD8+ T cells, or bulk PBMC T cells (not recorded which). The CDR3 sequence: CASRTDSYNEQFF.